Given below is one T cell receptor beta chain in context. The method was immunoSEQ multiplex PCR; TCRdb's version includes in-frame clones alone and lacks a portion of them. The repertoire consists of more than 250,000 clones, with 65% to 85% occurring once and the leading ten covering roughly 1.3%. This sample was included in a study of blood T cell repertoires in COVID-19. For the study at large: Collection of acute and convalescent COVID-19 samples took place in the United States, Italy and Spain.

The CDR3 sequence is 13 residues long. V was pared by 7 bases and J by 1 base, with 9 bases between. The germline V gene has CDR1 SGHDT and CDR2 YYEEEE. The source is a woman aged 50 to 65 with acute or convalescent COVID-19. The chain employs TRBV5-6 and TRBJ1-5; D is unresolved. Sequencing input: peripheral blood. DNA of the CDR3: TGTGCCAGCTCTGAGAGGAGCAATCAGCCCCAGCATTTT. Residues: CASSERSNQPQHF.